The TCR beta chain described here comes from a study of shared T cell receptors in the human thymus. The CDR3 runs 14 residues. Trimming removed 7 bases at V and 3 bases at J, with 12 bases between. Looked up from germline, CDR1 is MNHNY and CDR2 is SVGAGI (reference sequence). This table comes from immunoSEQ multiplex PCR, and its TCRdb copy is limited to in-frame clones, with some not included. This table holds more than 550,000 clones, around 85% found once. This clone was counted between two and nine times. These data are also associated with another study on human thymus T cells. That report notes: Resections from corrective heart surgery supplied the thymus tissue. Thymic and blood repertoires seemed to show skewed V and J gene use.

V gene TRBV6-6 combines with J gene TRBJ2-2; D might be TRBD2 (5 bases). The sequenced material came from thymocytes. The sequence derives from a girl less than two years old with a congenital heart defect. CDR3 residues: CASIQMEDTGELFF. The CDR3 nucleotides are TGTGCCAGCATCCAAATGGAGGACACCGGGGAGCTGTTTTTT.